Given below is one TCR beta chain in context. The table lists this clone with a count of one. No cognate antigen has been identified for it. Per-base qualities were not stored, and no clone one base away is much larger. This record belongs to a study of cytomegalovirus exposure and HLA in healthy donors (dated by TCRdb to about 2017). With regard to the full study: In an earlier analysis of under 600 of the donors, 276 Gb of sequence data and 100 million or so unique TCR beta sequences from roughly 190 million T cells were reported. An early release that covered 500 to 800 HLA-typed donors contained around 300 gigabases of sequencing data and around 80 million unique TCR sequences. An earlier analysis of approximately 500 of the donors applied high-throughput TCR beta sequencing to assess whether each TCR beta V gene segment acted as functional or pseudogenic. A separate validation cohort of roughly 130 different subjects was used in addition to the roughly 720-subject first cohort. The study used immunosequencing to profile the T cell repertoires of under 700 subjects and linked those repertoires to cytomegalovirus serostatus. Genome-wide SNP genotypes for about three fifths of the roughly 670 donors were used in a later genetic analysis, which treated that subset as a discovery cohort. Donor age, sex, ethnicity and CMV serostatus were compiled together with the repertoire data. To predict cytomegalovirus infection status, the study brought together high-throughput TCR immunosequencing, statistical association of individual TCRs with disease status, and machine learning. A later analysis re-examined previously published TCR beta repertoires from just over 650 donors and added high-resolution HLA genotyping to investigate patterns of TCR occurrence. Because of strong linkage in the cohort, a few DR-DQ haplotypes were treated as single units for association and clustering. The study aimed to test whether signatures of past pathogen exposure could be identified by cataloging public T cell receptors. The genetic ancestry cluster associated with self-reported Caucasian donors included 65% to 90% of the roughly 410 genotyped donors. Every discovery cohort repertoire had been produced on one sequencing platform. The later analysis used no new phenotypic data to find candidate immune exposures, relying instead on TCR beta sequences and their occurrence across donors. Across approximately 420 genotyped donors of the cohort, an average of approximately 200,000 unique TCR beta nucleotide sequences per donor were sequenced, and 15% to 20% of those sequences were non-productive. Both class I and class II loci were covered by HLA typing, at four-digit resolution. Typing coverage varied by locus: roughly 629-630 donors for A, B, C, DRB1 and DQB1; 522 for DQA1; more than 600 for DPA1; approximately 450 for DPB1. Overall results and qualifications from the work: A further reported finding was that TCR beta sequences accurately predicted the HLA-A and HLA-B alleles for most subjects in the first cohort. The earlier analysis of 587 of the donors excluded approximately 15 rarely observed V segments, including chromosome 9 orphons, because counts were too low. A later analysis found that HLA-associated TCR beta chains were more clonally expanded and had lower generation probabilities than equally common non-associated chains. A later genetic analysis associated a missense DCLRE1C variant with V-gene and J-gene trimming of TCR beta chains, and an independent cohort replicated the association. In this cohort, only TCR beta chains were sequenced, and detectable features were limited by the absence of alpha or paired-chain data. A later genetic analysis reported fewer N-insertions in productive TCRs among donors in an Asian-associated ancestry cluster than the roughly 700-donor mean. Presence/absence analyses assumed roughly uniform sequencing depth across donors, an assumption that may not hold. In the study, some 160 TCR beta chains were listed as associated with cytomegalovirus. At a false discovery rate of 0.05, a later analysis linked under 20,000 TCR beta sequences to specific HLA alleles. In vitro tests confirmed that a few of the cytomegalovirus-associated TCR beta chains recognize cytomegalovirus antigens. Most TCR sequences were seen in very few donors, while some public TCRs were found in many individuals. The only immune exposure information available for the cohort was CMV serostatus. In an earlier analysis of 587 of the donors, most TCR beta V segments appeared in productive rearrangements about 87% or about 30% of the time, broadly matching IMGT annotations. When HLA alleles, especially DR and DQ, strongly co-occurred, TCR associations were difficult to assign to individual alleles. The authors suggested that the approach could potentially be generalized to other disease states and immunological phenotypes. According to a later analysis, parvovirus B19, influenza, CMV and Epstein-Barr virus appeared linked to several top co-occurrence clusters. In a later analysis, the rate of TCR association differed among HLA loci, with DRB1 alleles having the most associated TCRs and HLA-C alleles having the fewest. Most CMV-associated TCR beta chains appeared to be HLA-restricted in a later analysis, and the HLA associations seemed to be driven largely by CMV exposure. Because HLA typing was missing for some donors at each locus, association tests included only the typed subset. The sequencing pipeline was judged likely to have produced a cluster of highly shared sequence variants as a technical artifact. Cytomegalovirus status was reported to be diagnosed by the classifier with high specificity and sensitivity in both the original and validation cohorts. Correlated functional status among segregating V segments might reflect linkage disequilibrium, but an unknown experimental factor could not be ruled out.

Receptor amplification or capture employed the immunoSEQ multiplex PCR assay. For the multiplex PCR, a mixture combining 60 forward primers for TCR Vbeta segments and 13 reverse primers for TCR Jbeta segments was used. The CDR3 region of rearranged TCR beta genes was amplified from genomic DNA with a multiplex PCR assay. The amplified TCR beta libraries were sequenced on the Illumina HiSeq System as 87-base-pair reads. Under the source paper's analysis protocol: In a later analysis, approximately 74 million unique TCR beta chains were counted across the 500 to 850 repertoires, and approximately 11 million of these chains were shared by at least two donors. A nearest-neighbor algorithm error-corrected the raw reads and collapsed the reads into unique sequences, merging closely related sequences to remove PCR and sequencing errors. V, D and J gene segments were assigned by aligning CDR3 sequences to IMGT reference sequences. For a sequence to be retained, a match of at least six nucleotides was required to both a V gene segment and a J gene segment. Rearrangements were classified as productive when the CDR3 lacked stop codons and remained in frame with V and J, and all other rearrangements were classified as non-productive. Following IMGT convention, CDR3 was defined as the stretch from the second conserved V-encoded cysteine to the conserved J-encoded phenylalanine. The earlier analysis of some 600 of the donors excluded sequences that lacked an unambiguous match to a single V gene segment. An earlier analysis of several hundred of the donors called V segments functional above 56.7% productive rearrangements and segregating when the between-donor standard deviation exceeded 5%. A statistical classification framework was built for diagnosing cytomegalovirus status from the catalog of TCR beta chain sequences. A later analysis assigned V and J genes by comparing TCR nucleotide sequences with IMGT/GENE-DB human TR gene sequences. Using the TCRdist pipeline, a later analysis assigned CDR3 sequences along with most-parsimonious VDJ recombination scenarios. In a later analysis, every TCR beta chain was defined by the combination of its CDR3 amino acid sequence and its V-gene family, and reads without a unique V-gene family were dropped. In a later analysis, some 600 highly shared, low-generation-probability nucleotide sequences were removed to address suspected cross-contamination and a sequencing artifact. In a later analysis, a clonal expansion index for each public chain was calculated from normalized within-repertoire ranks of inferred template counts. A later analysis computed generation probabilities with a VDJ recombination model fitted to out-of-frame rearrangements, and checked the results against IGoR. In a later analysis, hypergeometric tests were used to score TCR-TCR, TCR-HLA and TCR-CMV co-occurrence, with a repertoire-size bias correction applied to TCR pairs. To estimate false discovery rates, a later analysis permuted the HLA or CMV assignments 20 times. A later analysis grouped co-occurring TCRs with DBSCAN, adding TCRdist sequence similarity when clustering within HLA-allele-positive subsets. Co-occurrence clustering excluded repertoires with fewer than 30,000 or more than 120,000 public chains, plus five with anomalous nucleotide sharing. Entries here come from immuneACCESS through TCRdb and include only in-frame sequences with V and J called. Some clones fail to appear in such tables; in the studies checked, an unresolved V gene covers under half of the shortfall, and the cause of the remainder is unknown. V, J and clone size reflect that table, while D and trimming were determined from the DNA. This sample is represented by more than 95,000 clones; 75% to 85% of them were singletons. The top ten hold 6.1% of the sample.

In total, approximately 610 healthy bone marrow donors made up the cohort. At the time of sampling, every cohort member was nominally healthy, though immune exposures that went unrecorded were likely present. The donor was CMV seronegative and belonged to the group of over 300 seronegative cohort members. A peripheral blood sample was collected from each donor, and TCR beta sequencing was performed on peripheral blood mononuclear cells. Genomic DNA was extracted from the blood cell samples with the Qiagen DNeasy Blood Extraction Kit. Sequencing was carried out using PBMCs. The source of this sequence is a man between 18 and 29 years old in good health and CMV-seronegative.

For the CDR3, the sequence is CASSSFDGDQPQHF. The DNA is TGTGCCAGCAGTTCGTTCGACGGGGATCAGCCCCAGCATTTT. Recombination linked TRBV27 to TRBJ1-5, with the D gene too uncertain to name. V gives up 4 bases and J gives up 5 bases, and the segment between their germline ends measures 12 bases. CDR1 MNHEY and CDR2 SMNVEV are derived from the germline V gene (reference sequence). The CDR3 contains 14 residues, cysteine and phenylalanine counted. The CDR3 DNA has 42 bases and is translated from base 1.